This T cell receptor beta chain originates from a study of OX40 agonist ivuxolimab in advanced cancers. Study-wide context: Partial responses were achieved by three patients, one with hepatocellular carcinoma and two with cutaneous melanoma.

Method: immunoSEQ multiplex PCR; TCRdb's copy keeps in-frame clones and lacks some. The sample has fewer than 85,000 clones; 90% to 95% are singletons. CDR3 length: 14 amino acids. V was cut by 4 bases and J by 9 bases, with 16 bases left in between. Germline V gives CDR1 SGHTA, CDR2 FQGNSA. In regard to this clone: Its antigen is not known.

Study-level findings and limits: Expanded peripheral T cell antigen specificity was not determined. Those patients achieving a partial response at 0.1-3.0 mg/kg showed among the lowest clonal expansion. Expanded clones tended on average to be more numerous among CD8+ T cells than CD4+.

The TCR comes from an adult with an advanced solid tumor such as melanoma, head and neck, liver or kidney cancer. This specimen consisted of CD4+ or CD8+ T cells sorted from blood, obtained in a trial of the OX40 agonist ivuxolimab. J is TRBJ2-1 and V is TRBV7-2; D call uncertain. Written as DNA, the CDR3 is TGTGCCAGCAGCTCGTCCGTTCCGACGGGTGAGCAGTTCTTC. It codes for CASSSSVPTGEQFF. Variable domain in full (rest from reference TRBV7-2 and TRBJ2-1): GAGVSQSPSNKVTEKGKDVELRCDPISGHTALYWYRQSLGQGLEFLIYFQGNSAPDKSGLPSDRFSAERTGGSVSTLTIQRTQQEDSAVYLCASSSSVPTGEQFFGPGTRLTVL.